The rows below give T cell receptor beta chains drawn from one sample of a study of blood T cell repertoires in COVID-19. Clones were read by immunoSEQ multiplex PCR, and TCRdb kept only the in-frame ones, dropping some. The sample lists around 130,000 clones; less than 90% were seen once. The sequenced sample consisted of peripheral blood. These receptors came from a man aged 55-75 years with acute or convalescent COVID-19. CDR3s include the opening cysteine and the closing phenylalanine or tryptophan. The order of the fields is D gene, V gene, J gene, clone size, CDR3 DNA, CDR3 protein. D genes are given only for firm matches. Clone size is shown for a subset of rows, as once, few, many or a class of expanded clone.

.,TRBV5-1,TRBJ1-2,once,TGCGCCAGCAGCTTGCGGGGGTTGGATAACTATGGCTACACCTTC,CASSLRGLDNYGYTF
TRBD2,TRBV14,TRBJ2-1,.,TGTGCCAGCAGCCCACGGACTAGCGGGTACAATGAGCAGTTCTTC,CASSPRTSGYNEQFF
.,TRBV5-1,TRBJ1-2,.,TGCGCCAGCAGAGCTGGGCCGGGGGGCTCTTATGGCTACACCTTC,CASRAGPGGSYGYTF
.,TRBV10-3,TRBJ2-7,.,TGTGCCATCAGTACCGTCGAGGCTTTAGGCTACGAGCAGTACTTC,CAISTVEALGYEQYF
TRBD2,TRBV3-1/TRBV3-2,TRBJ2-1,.,TGTGCCAGCAGCCAAGGGACTAGCGCCTACAATGAGCAGTTCTTC,CASSQGTSAYNEQFF
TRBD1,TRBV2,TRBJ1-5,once,TGTGCCAGCAGTGGGGGGACAGGGGGCAATCAGCCCCAGCATTTT,CASSGGTGGNQPQHF
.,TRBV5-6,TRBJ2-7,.,TGTGCCAGCAGCTTCTCCCTGGGCGGGTTTTCCTACGAGCAGTACTTC,CASSFSLGGFSYEQYF
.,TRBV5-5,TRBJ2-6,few,TGTGCCAGCAGCTCAGGGGAATCTGGGGCCAACGTCCTGACTTTC,CASSSGESGANVLTF
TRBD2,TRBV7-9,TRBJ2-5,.,TGTGCCAGCAGCTTACTAGCGGGCCTACAAGAGACCCAGTACTTC,CASSLLAGLQETQYF
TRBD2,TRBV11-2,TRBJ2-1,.,TGTGCCAGCAGCCCGAAAGCGGGAGAAAGGTACAATGAGCAGTTCTTC,CASSPKAGERYNEQFF
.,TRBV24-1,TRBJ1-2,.,TGTGCCACCAGTGTTGAGGACAGTTATGGCTACACCTTC,CATSVEDSYGYTF
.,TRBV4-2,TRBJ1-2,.,TGTGCCAGCAGCCAAGCCCGGACAGAAGAAAGGGGCTACACCTTC,CASSQARTEERGYTF
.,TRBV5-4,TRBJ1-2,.,TGTGCCAGCAGCTTGAATTCGAACTATGGCTACACCTTC,CASSLNSNYGYTF
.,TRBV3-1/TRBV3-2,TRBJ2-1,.,TGTGCCAGCAGCCAGGAGGTTGCGGTCTCCTACAATGAGCAGTTCTTC,CASSQEVAVSYNEQFF
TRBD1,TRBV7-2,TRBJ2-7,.,TGTGCCAGCAGCTTAGCGGGGACAGGGGACGTCTACGAGCAGTACTTC,CASSLAGTGDVYEQYF
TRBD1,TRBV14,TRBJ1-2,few,TGTGCCAGCAGCCAGGATAACAGGGGTTCTGGCTACACCTTC,CASSQDNRGSGYTF
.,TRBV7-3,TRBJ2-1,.,TGTGCCAGCAGCTTATACGGAGACCATGGACAGAGATACAATGAGCAGTTCTTC,CASSLYGDHGQRYNEQFF
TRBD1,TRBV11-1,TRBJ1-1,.,TGTGCCAGCAGCAGGCACCGGGACAGGGACACTGAAGCTTTCTTT,CASSRHRDRDTEAFF
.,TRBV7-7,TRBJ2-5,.,TGTGCCAGCAGCAAAATGGATCAGACTCAAGAGACCCAGTACTTC,CASSKMDQTQETQYF
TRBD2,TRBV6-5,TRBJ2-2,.,TGTGCCAGCAGGCCTAGCGGGAGCCCCGGGGAGCTGTTTTTT,CASRPSGSPGELFF
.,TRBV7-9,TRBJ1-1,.,TGTGCCAGCAGCTTAGTGGGGGCGGATACTGAAGCTTTCTTT,CASSLVGADTEAFF
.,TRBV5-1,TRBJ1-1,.,TGCGCCAGCAGCTTGGTGGGACATCAGAACACTGAAGCTTTCTTT,CASSLVGHQNTEAFF
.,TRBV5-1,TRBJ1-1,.,TGCGCCAGCAGCTCTCAGGGGATTGGCACTGAAGCTTTCTTT,CASSSQGIGTEAFF
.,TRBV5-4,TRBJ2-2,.,TGTGCCAGCAGCTTGCCGCAGGGGACCGGGGAGCTGTTTTTT,CASSLPQGTGELFF
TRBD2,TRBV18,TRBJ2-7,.,TGTGCCAGCTCACCAACTAGCGGGGGGAGCTCCTACGAGCAGTACTTC,CASSPTSGGSSYEQYF
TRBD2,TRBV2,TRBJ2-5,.,TGTGCCAGCAGGCCAACCGGGACTAGCGGGAGTGGGACCCAGTACTTC,CASRPTGTSGSGTQYF
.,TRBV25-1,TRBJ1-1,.,TGTGCCAGCAGTGGGGGAGATATCACTGAAGCTTTCTTT,CASSGGDITEAFF
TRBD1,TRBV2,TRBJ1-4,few,TGTGCCAGCAGACAAGACAGGGGGTATAATGAAAAACTGTTTTTT,CASRQDRGYNEKLFF
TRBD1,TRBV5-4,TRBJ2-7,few,TGTGCCAGCAGCAAAGACAGGGTAGGGGAGCAGTACTTC,CASSKDRVGEQYF
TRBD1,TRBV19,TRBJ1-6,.,TGTGCCAGTAGAAAACTGGGACAGGATAATTCACCCCTCCACTTT,CASRKLGQDNSPLHF
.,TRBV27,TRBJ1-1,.,TGTGCCAGCAGTTTATATAGAAATACTGAAGCTTTCTTT,CASSLYRNTEAFF
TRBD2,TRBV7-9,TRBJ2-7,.,TGTGCCAGCACCTTAGGAAACAGCGGGGGCTACGAGCAGTACTTC,CASTLGNSGGYEQYF
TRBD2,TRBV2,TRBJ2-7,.,TGTGCCAGCAGTCCCCCTTTGAAGCGGGAGTGGTACGAGCAGTACTTC,CASSPPLKREWYEQYF
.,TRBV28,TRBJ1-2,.,TGTGCCAGCAGTCCCCCCGTTGGCTACACCTTC,CASSPPVGYTF
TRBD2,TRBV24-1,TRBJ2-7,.,TGTGCCACCAGTGATACCGGGACTAGCGGGGGTAACGAGCAGTACTTC,CATSDTGTSGGNEQYF
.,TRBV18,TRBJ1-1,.,TGTGCCAGCTCACCAATCAGGGGAGGGGACACTGAAGCTTTCTTT,CASSPIRGGDTEAFF
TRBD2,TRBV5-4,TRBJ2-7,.,TGTGCCAGCAGCGGGGGACTAGCGGGAACAGGCTCCTACGAGCAGTACTTC,CASSGGLAGTGSYEQYF
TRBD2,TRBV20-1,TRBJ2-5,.,TGCAGTGCTAGTTTTAGTAGCGGGACCCAAGAGACCCAGTACTTC,CSASFSSGTQETQYF
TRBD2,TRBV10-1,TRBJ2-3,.,TGCGCCAGCAGTGAGTCCATAGCGGGAGGCACAGATACGCAGTATTTT,CASSESIAGGTDTQYF
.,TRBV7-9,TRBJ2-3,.,TGTGCCAGCAGCTTTGGCGGGATAGGAGATACGCAGTATTTT,CASSFGGIGDTQYF
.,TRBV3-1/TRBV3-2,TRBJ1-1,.,TGTGCCAGCAGCCAGACACTGAACACTGAAGCTTTCTTT,CASSQTLNTEAFF
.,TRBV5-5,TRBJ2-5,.,TGTGCCACCTCAGTCCGGGGTCAAGAGACCCAGTACTTC,CATSVRGQETQYF
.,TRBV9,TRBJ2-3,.,TGTGCCAGCAGCGTAGGCGGCGGGCCTAGCACAGATACGCAGTATTTT,CASSVGGGPSTDTQYF
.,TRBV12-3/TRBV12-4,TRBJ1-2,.,TGTGCCAGCGGGTCGGGGGACTATGGCTACACCTTC,CASGSGDYGYTF
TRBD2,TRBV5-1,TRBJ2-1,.,TGCGCCAGCAGCTTAAAGCTAGCGGGAGTCAATGAGCAGTTCTTC,CASSLKLAGVNEQFF
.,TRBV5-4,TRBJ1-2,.,TGTGCCAGCAGCTGGGGGGGGTCGAACTATGGCTACACCTTC,CASSWGGSNYGYTF
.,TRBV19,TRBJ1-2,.,TGTGCCAGTAGTATTAGGGCAACAGGTGGCTACACCTTC,CASSIRATGGYTF
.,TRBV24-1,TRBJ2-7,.,TGTGCCACCAGTGTTGGCCCCTCCTACGAGCAGTACTTC,CATSVGPSYEQYF
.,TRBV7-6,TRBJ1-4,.,TGTGCCAGCAGCGCCACGACAGCCCCAACTAATGAAAAACTGTTTTTT,CASSATTAPTNEKLFF
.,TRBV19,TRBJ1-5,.,TGTGCCAGTAGGGAAGGAGTTCAGCCCCAGCATTTT,CASREGVQPQHF
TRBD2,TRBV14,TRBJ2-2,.,TGTGCCAGCAGCCAAGACCCCCTAGCGGGAGGCGGCACCGGGGAGCTGTTTTTT,CASSQDPLAGGGTGELFF
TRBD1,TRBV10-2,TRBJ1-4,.,TGCGCCAGCAGTAGACAGGGGGTGCGCGAAAAACTGTTTTTT,CASSRQGVREKLFF
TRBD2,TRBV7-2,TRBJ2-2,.,TGTGCCAGCAGCTTACGGGGGGTAGTCATTGCGCCCGGGGAGCTGTTTTTT,CASSLRGVVIAPGELFF
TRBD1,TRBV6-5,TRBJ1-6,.,TGTGCCAGCGGGGGCGACAGGGGGTATAATTCACCCCTCCACTTT,CASGGDRGYNSPLHF
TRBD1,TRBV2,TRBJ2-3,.,TGTGCCAGCAGTGAATTTTTTGGGACAGCAGATACGCAGTATTTT,CASSEFFGTADTQYF